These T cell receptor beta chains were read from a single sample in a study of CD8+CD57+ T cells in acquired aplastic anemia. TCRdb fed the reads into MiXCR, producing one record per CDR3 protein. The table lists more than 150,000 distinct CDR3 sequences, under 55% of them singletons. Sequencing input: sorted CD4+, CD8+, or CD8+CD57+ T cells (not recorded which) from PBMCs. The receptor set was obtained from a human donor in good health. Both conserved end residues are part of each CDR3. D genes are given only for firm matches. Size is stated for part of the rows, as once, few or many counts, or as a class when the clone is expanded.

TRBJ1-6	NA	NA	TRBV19	TGTGCCAGCAGTATCGAGGTAATTTCTAATTCACCCCTCCACTTT	CASSIEVISNSPLHF
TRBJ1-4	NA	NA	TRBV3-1	TGTGCCAGCAGCCAGGCCGGAGGAAAACTGTTTTTT	CASSQAGGKLFF
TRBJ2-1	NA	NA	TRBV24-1	TGTGCCACCAGTGATTCGGGGGATAGCTCCTACAATGAGCAGTTCTTC	CATSDSGDSSYNEQFF
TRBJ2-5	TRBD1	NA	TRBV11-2	TGTGCCAGCCAGGGACAGTCTTACCTTTGGAGTCCCCAAGAGACCCAGTACTTC	CASQGQSYLWSPQETQYF
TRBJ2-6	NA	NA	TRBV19	TGTGCCAGTTCCAGTCGTGGGGCCAACGTCCTGACTTTC	CASSSRGANVLTF
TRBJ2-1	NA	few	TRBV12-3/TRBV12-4	TGTGCCAGCAGTTTAGTGGAGGGAAGCCCCTACAATGAGCAGTTCTTC	CASSLVEGSPYNEQFF
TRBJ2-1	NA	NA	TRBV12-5	TGTGCTAGTGGTTTGGTACTGGGGGGCAATGAGCAGTTCTTC	CASGLVLGGNEQFF
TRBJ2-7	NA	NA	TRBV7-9	TGTGCCAGCAGCTTCGACAGCACGAGTCGCTACGAGCAGTACTTC	CASSFDSTSRYEQYF
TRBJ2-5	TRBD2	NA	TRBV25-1	TGTGCCAACAAGGGGACTAGCGTGGCGACCCAGTACTTC	CANKGTSVATQYF
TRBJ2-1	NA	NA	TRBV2	TGTGCCAGCAGTGAACTTCCCATGAATGAGCAGTTCTTC	CASSELPMNEQFF
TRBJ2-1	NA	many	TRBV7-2	TGTGCCAGCAGCTTAGAGGCAAAGAAGTCGCAGTTCTTC	CASSLEAKKSQFF
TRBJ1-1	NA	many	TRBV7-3	TGTGCCAGCAGCTTACACCAGGGGAACACTGAAGCTTTCTTT	CASSLHQGNTEAFF
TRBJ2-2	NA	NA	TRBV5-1	TGCGCCAGCAGCTTGGAACCCCTGACCACCGGGGAGCTGTTTTTT	CASSLEPLTTGELFF
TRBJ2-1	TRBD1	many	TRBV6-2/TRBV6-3	TGTGCCAGCAGTTACGGGGGACAGGGACGGCATGAGCAGTTCTTC	CASSYGGQGRHEQFF
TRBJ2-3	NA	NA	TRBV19	TGTGCCAGTAGTACCCTGAGGGCCCTCGACGATACGCAGTATTTT	CASSTLRALDDTQYF
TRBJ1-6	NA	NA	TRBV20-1	TGCAGTGCTAGAGATCAAACAGCCTATAATTCACCCCTCCACTTT	CSARDQTAYNSPLHF
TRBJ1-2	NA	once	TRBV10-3	TGTGCCATCAGTGAGTCAATGACACTCTATGGCTACACCTTC	CAISESMTLYGYTF
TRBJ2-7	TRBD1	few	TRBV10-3	TGTGCGACGGGCAGGACAGGTGGGGAGCAGTACTTC	CATGRTGGEQYF
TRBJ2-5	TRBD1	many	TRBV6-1	TGTGCCACCGTTTCAACAGGGGGGCGGACCCAGTACTTC	CATVSTGGRTQYF
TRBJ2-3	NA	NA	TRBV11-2	TGTGCCAGCAGCCTTCTCCCCGGGGGCGGAGATACGCAGTATTTT	CASSLLPGGGDTQYF
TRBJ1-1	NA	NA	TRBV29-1	TGCAGCGTTTACCCTCGGGGACTGAACACTGAAGCTTTCTTT	CSVYPRGLNTEAFF
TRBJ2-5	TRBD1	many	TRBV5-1	TGCGCCAGCAGCCTGAGACAGGGTGATGGGAAGACCCAGTACTTC	CASSLRQGDGKTQYF
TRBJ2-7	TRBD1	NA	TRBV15	TGTGCCACCAGCAGAGCGGGACAGGCCTACGAGCAGTACTTC	CATSRAGQAYEQYF
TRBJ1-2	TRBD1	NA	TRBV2	TGTGCCAGAGAAGGGGACAGGGTGGCTAACTATGGCTACACCTTC	CAREGDRVANYGYTF
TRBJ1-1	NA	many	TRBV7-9	TGTGCCAGCAGCCTAGCGCACACTCGGGGGCTGAACACTGAAGCTTTCTTT	CASSLAHTRGLNTEAFF
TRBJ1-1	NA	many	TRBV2	TGTGCCAGCAGGGGGGACGGCCCAGGAGCTTTCTTT	CASRGDGPGAFF
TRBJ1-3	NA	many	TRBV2	TGTGCCAGCAGCCTGACAGACTCTGGAAACACCATATATTTT	CASSLTDSGNTIYF
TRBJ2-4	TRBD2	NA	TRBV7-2	TGTGCCAGCAGCTTAGTAGGACTAGCGGGAGGGGGGGCGGCCAAAAACATTCAGTACTTC	CASSLVGLAGGGAAKNIQYF
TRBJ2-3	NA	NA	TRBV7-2	TGTGCCAGCAGGGGACTTCTAGATACGCAGTATTTT	CASRGLLDTQYF
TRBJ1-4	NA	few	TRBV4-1	TGCGCCAGCAGCCAAGGTGGGGGTCCTAATGAAAAACTGTTTTTT	CASSQGGGPNEKLFF
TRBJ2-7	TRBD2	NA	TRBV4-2	TGTGCCAGCAGCCAAGAAGCGCTTAGCGGGACGGGCTACGAGCAGTACTTC	CASSQEALSGTGYEQYF
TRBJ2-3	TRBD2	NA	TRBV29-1	TGCAGCGTGGGAGGTGGCGGGAGGGACACAGATACGCAGTATTTT	CSVGGGGRDTDTQYF
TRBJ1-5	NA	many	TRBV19	TGTGCCAGTAGGCCCTGGGGGGGCTTCGATCAGCCCCAGCATTTT	CASRPWGGFDQPQHF
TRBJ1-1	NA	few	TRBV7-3	TGTGCCAGCAGGGGCTCCATGAACACTGAAGCTTTCTTT	CASRGSMNTEAFF
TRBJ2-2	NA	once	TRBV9	TGTGCCAGCAGCGGACACGCCGGGGAGCTGTTTTTT	CASSGHAGELFF
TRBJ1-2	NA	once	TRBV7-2	TGTGCCAGCAGCTTAGGGGTGTCGAGCAAATACACCTTC	CASSLGVSSKYTF
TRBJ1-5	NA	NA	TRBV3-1	TGTGCCAGCAGCCAGGGGGTACGTTTCGACAGCAATCAGCCCCAGCATTTT	CASSQGVRFDSNQPQHF
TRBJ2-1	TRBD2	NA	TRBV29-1	TGCAGCGTTGAACATAGCGGGGGGGCAGTCGGTGAGCAGTTCTTC	CSVEHSGGAVGEQFF
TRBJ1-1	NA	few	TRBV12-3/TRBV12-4	TGTGCCAGCAGTTCGGACCGACGGAACACTGAAGCTTCCTTT	CASSSDRRNTEASF
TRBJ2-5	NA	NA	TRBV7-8	TGTGCCAGCGGAAGGGGGGGACGTTTGACCCAATACTTC	CASGRGGRLTQYF
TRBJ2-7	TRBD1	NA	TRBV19	TGTGCCAGTAGTCCCGGGGACAGGGGGCACGACGAGCAGTACTTC	CASSPGDRGHDEQYF
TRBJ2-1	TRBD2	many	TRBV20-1	TGCAGTGCTCCCCAAAGCGGGAGGGCGTCCAATGAGCAGTTCTTC	CSAPQSGRASNEQFF
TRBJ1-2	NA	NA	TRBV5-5	TGTGCCAGCGTACCGGAAGTGGGGCGCAAATTTGGCTACACCTTC	CASVPEVGRKFGYTF
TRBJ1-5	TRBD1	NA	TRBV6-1	TGTGCCAGCAGTGAAGTGGGACAGGGGGCCCGATATAGCAATCAGCCCCAGCATTTT	CASSEVGQGARYSNQPQHF
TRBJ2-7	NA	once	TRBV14	TGTGCCAGCAGCCAAGCAGTAACCGGTTGGGAGCAGTACTTC	CASSQAVTGWEQYF
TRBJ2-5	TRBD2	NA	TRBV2	TGTGCCAGCAGTGTGCGGACTAGCGGGAGGGGGAACCAAGAGACCCAGTACTTC	CASSVRTSGRGNQETQYF
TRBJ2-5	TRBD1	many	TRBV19	TGTGCCAGTAGGAGACAGGGGGGGAAAGAGACCCAGTACTTC	CASRRQGGKETQYF
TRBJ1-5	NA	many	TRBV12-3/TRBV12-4	TGTGCCAGCAGTTCGGGGTTGGCAGGGAATCAGCCCCAGCATTTT	CASSSGLAGNQPQHF
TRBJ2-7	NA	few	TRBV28	TGTGCCAGCAGTTTCGACGGCGCCAGAACGACGTACGAGCAGTACTTC	CASSFDGARTTYEQYF
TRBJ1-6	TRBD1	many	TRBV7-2	TGTGCCAGCAGCTTAGGGGACAGGGGGAATTCACCCCTCCACTTT	CASSLGDRGNSPLHF
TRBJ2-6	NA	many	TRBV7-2	TGTGCCAGCAGCTTAAGGGCCAGTGAGGGAGGGGCCAACGTCCTGACTTTC	CASSLRASEGGANVLTF
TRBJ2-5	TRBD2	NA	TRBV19	TGTGCCAGTAGTATCGGGACTTTAGCGGGGCGAAACCAAGAGACCCAGTACTTC	CASSIGTLAGRNQETQYF
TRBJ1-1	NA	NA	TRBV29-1	TGCAGCGTTGAGAAAGGTTTGAACACTGAAGCTTTCTTT	CSVEKGLNTEAFF
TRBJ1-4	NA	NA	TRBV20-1	TGCAGTGCTAGACCGATGAGCAGGGTCGTCGGTGAAAAACTGTTTTTT	CSARPMSRVVGEKLFF
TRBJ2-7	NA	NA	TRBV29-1	TGCAGCGTTGTGTGGCGGAGAAACGGGAAGGTAATTTCCTACGAGCAGTACTTC	CSVVWRRNGKVISYEQYF
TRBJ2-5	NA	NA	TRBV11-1	TGTGCCAGCAGCAACCCCCTACGTACGGCGTACCAAGAGACCCAGTACTTC	CASSNPLRTAYQETQYF
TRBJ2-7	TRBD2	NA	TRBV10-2	TGCGCCAGCACTAGCGGGAGCTTTCACGAGCAGTACTTC	CASTSGSFHEQYF
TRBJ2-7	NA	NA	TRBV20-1	TGCAGTGCCGCCCCCATGGAGATAAGCTCCTACGAGCAGTACTTC	CSAAPMEISSYEQYF
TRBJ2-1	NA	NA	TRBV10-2	TGCGCCAGCAGGGCCTCCAGTGAGCAGTTCTTC	CASRASSEQFF
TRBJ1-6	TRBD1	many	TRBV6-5	TGTGCCAGCAGTTACTCGGTGACAGGGCTAGGGAATTCACCCCTCCACTTT	CASSYSVTGLGNSPLHF